This passage covers 21 T cell receptor beta chains from one sample sequenced in a study of T cell repertoires and leukemia-associated antigens. TCRdb redid the calling of the 5' RACE reads with MiXCR, one entry per CDR3 protein. The sample includes 10,000 to 13,000 distinct CDR3 sequences, about 42% of them seen just once. No antigen is known for these receptors. The sample taken for sequencing was CD3+ T cells sorted from blood and cultured. All receptors derive from a female donor in good health.

This clonotype was detected many times. This chain links TRBV4-1 with TRBJ2-7; possibly TRBD2 for D (5 bases). Germline CDR1 reads MGHRA; CDR2 reads YSYEKL. V shed 4 bases and J shed 2 bases, with 9 bases lying between them. The CDR3 spans 13 residues. CDR3 amino acids: CASSRLPAYEQYF. The CDR3 region has the DNA TGCGCCAGCAGCCGACTACCCGCCTACGAGCAGTACTTC.

This clonotype has at least ten counts. The V and J genes are TRBV10-3 and TRBJ2-7; 8 bases agree with TRBD1. Trimming at V came to 6 bases and at J to 6 bases, leaving 1 base not matched to a gene. Germline values: CDR1 ENHRY, CDR2 SYGVKD. The CDR3 totals 11 residues. This CDR3 reads CAIRQGAEQYF. The CDR3 DNA follows: TGTGCCATCAGGCAGGGGGCCGAGCAGTACTTC.

Only a few counts were recorded for this clonotype. The genes are TRBV7-9 and TRBJ2-3, with D possibly matching TRBD2 (6 bases). This CDR3 has 15 amino acids. The V gene lost 4 bases and the J gene lost 2 bases, with 13 bases spanning the gap. Germline V gene lookup returns CDR1 SEHNR and CDR2 FQNEAQ (reference sequence). The CDR3 protein is CASSSLAESTDTQYF. The CDR3 bases are TGTGCCAGCAGCTCCTTAGCGGAATCCACAGATACGCAGTATTTT.

The J gene is TRBJ2-5, the V gene TRBV11-2, with TRBD1 identical over 7 bases. CDR1 and CDR2 from the germline V gene are SGHAT and FQNNGV. Trimming cost V 2 bases and J 0 bases; bases outside gene matches: 9. The CDR3 spans 17 residues. The DNA for the CDR3 is TGTGCCAGCAGCTTAAGGCAGGGAGACAGGGACCAAGAGACCCAGTACTTC. It specifies CASSLRQGDRDQETQYF.

The rearrangement uses TRBV1 and TRBJ2-1; TRBD2, the table's D call, was not compared with the DNA. TRBV1 is shown as a pseudogene. This CDR3 is built from 16 residues. The CDR3 sequence is CTISQRIAGPYNEQFF. The CDR3 nucleotides are TGCACTATCAGCCAGAGGATAGCGGGACCCTACAATGAGCAGTTCTTC.

This clonotype was seen only a few times. Relative to the germline gene, one junction end is altered; a read error may explain this. This chain joins TRBV20-1 and TRBJ2-1, with D tentatively TRBD1 (5 bases). The CDR3 loop spans 11 amino acids. Germline V gene lookup returns CDR1 DFQATT and CDR2 SNEGSKA (reference sequence). CDR3: CSATDSQGQFF. CDR3 DNA sequence: TGTAGTGCTACAGACTCCCAGGGGCAGTTCTTC.

As to this clonotype: A read error may account for a junction end that differs from germline. This chain links TRBV6-5 with TRBJ2-3; 8 bases map to TRBD2. The germline gives CDR1 MNHEY, CDR2 SVGAGI. This CDR3 is 15 amino acids long. The CDR3 DNA reads as TGTGCCTGCAGTTATCTCGGGAGGGGGACAGATACGCAGTATTTT. Translated, it gives CACSYLGRGTDTQYF.

By frequency in the sample, this clonotype is medium-sized. The chain links TRBV12-3 or TRBV12-4 to TRBJ2-7; 7 bases line up with TRBD1. The ends lost 3 bases at V and 6 bases at J; junction bases unmatched: 8. The CDR3 has 14 residues. The CDR3, as DNA: TGTGCCAGCAGTTTGGGCCACCCAGGGGGCGAGCAGTACTTC. This translates into CASSLGHPGGEQYF.

To note about this clonotype: An end of the junction differs from the germline gene, which may be a read error. J is TRBJ2-6 and V is TRBV5-1; D is unresolved. Per the germline V gene, CDR1 is SGHRS and CDR2 is YFSETQ. The CDR3 is 17 amino acids. The CDR3 DNA is TGCGCCGGCAGCTTGGCCCTCAGTTTCTCTGGGGCCAACGTCCTGACTTTC. Translation: CAGSLALSFSGANVLTF.

By sample fraction, this clonotype is medium-sized (0.01 to 0.1%). The chain employs TRBV5-1 and TRBJ2-7; 12 bases are shared with TRBD2. The CDR3 length is 15 residues. J lost 7 bases, V lost 0 bases, and 5 bases had no gene match. Per germline, CDR1 SGHRS and CDR2 YFSETQ. CDR3 residues: CASSLVLAGGQEQYF. As DNA, the CDR3 is TGCGCCAGCAGCTTGGTACTAGCGGGAGGACAGGAGCAGTACTTC.

This clonotype was detected many times. Written as DNA, the CDR3 is TGCGCCAGCAGCCTAGGACCCGAGGGGAGCACTGAAGCTTTCTTT. This sequence encodes CASSLGPEGSTEAFF. V gene TRBV5-1 combines with J gene TRBJ1-1, with TRBD1 as a possible D gene (5 bases). The CDR3 has 15 amino acids. Germline V gene sequence: CDR1 SGHRS, CDR2 YFSETQ. The ends were cut back, 4 bases at V and 4 bases at J, with 17 bases in the middle.

This clonotype has at least ten counts. The rearrangement uses TRBV18 and TRBJ2-1; 8 positions match TRBD2. The CDR3 spans 19 residues. The trim removed 3 bases at V and 8 bases at J, leaving 21 bases unmatched. Germline loops: CDR1 KGHSH, CDR2 LQKENI. This CDR3 is CASSPLNSRTGGPRHEQFF. Written as DNA, the CDR3 is TGTGCCAGCTCACCCCTGAACAGCAGGACGGGAGGGCCTAGGCATGAGCAGTTCTTC. The variable domain in full, with the rest retrieved from reference TRBV18 and TRBJ2-1, is NAGVMQNPRHLVRRRGQEARLRCSPMKGHSHVYWYRQLPEEGLKFMVYLQKENIIDESGMPKERFSAEFPKEGPSILRIQQVVRGDSAAYFCASSPLNSRTGGPRHEQFFGPGTRLTVL.

This clonotype was counted ten times or more. This rearrangement joins TRBV2 to TRBJ1-5; unclear D gene. V shed 4 bases and J shed 1 base, with 11 bases lying between them. Germline V gene sequence: CDR1 SNHLY, CDR2 FYNNEI. CDR3 length: 15 amino acids. This CDR3 is CASSVYGQSNQPQHF. CDR3 nucleotide sequence: TGTGCCAGCAGTGTCTACGGTCAGAGCAATCAGCCCCAGCATTTT.

Regarding this clonotype: The final CDR3 position lacks the conserved phenylalanine or tryptophan, pointing to a likely read error. This sequence joins TRBV14 and TRBJ2-7; D may match TRBD1 or TRBD2 (5 bases each). This CDR3 spans 13 amino acids. The germline V gene encodes CDR1 SGHDN and CDR2 FVKESK. CDR3 residues: CAGSLGPANEQYL. Written as DNA, the CDR3 is TGTGCCGGCAGCTTGGGACCTGCCAACGAGCAGTACCTC.

This chain links TRBV12-3 or TRBV12-4 with TRBJ2-1; 16 bases match TRBD2. This CDR3 spans 16 amino acids. V lost 6 bases to trimming and J lost 9 bases; unmatched junction nucleotides: 8. The CDR3 sequence is CASRPGLAGGRSEQFF. Here the CDR3 DNA reads TGTGCCAGCAGACCGGGACTAGCGGGAGGGCGGAGTGAGCAGTTCTTC.

The chain joins TRBV20-1 to TRBJ2-1; 11 bases match TRBD2. The CDR3 runs to 16 residues. Germline V lookup: CDR1 DFQATT, CDR2 SNEGSKA (reference sequence). The junction had 9 bases not matched to a gene; V was cut back by 0 bases and J by 8 bases. CDR3 DNA: TGCAGTGCTAGAGATTGGCTAGCGGGAGGAGTACATGAGCAGTTCTTC. It specifies CSARDWLAGGVHEQFF.

The gene calls are TRBV7-8 and TRBJ2-7; TRBD1 aligns across 9 bases. The CDR3 loop spans 14 amino acids. Per the germline V gene, CDR1 is SGHVS and CDR2 is FQNEAQ. The trim removed 3 bases at V and 6 bases at J, leaving 6 bases unmatched. The CDR3 DNA is TGTGCCAGCAGCTTTGACAGGGGGAGGCCCGAGCAGTACTTC. This sequence encodes CASSFDRGRPEQYF.

The V and J genes are TRBV20-1 and TRBJ1-1; 7 nucleotides match TRBD1. V lost 5 bases, J lost 3 bases, and 3 bases stayed unmatched. Per germline, CDR1 DFQATT and CDR2 SNEGSKA (reference sequence). The CDR3 extends over 12 amino acids. As DNA, the CDR3 is TGCAGTGCTTCTCAGGGGGACACTGAAGCTTTCTTT. This sequence encodes CSASQGDTEAFF.

In its sample, this clonotype was seen once. This sequence joins TRBV20-1 and TRBJ2-1; 7 nucleotides align to TRBD2. CDR3 length: 14 amino acids. Germline CDR1 and CDR2: DFQATT and SNEGSKA (reference sequence). Trimming at V came to 1 base and at J to 5 bases, leaving 5 bases not matched to a gene. CDR3 sequence reads: CSARGAGRNNEQFF. The CDR3 nucleotides are TGCAGTGCTAGAGGAGCGGGAAGGAACAATGAGCAGTTCTTC.

This clonotype was seen at least ten times. The V and J genes are TRBV13 and TRBJ1-3, with no clear D. Germline CDR1 PRHDT, CDR2 FYEKMQ (reference sequence). Trimming took 6 bases from V and 0 from J, leaving 12 bases between them. The CDR3 is 15 amino acids. The CDR3 coding sequence is TGTGCCAGCAGTCGGCGTACACTCTCTGGAAACACCATATATTTT. The encoded protein is CASSRRTLSGNTIYF.

This clonotype counts as medium-sized. The rearrangement uses TRBV12-3 or TRBV12-4 and TRBJ2-7; D assignment may be TRBD1 or TRBD2 (5 bases each). V was cut by 0 bases and J by 5 bases, with 20 bases left in between. The CDR3 is 17 residues long. The CDR3 protein is CASSLASRGQGFHEQYF. CDR3 bases: TGTGCCAGCAGTTTAGCCTCGAGGGGTCAGGGCTTCCACGAGCAGTACTTC.